The T cell receptor beta chain under discussion was sequenced for a study of radiotherapy plus CTLA-4 blockade in lung cancer (dated by TCRdb to the late 2010s). Broadly, across the study: Among the enrolled patients, about 19% had an objective response, and less than 40% reached disease control.

The library relied on the immunoSEQ multiplex PCR assay. TCRdb provides this immuneACCESS table in a form limited to in-frame rearrangements. Some clones are lacking; in checked studies, under half of them reflect an unresolved V gene, and why the rest are absent is not known. The sample has tens of thousands of clones on record, around four fifths of them singletons. The ten largest clones add up to roughly 0.85% of the sample. What the authors observed across the whole study: Increased serum interferon-beta after radiation, together with early dynamic changes in blood T cell clones, were reported to be the strongest predictors of response. After treatment with radiotherapy and ipilimumab, TCR clones that originated in tumors expanded in peripheral blood.

The sample holds a few counts of this clone. Its antigen is still unknown. No base-level quality is on record; no much larger clone is a single base apart. The study tested focal radiation therapy combined with CTLA-4 blockade (ipilimumab) in patients with chemo-refractory metastatic non-small-cell lung cancer. CDR1 and CDR2 are drawn from the germline V gene (reference sequence): LNHNV, YYDKDF. V gives up 0 bases and J gives up 6 bases, and the segment between their germline ends measures 12 bases. Counted from cysteine to phenylalanine, this CDR3 has 15 amino acids. Only CDR3 DNA remains: 45 bases, in frame from the first base.

The TCR was taken from a human donor with non-small cell lung cancer who had stable disease on radiotherapy plus ipilimumab. The rearranged segments are TRBV15 and TRBJ1-5; 5 matching bases give a weak D call of TRBD1. Sequencing used peripheral blood, obtained from a patient treated with radiotherapy plus ipilimumab. The DNA reads as follows: TGTGCCACCAGCAGAGATCGAGGGCAGGGTCAGCCCCAGCATTTT. Translated, it reads CATSRDRGQGQPQHF.